This TCR beta chain was recorded in a study of neoadjuvant anti-PD-1 for oral cavity cancer. Study-wide background: Before surgery, most patients got three to four biweekly 3 mg/kg nivolumab doses.

Blood libraries mostly used approximately 450 ng genomic DNA, six replicates each. Data came from immunoSEQ multiplex PCR; TCRdb stores just in-frame clones and leaves some out. The sample lists about 68,000 clones, roughly 84% occurring once. Findings and limits, study-wide: TCR analyses covered only three patients per response group.

V dropped 2 bases and J dropped 5; count of bases not matched to a gene: 10. Germline V gene lookup returns CDR1 SQVTM and CDR2 ANQGSEA. The CDR3 is 17 amino acids. On this clone: What it binds is unknown.

Noted time point: after neoadjuvant nivolumab, at surgical resection. PBMCs were not maintained or expanded in culture before analysis. V and J are TRBV29-1 and TRBJ2-1; 12 bases line up with TRBD2. The receptor was isolated from a person between 35 and 79 years old with oral cavity squamous cell carcinoma. Sequencing used PBMCs, obtained after nivolumab (anti-PD-1) treatment. The DNA for the CDR3 is TGCAGCGTTGAACCCCCCCTAGCGGGAGGGCCTGACAATGAGCAGTTCTTC. This sequence encodes CSVEPPLAGGPDNEQFF.